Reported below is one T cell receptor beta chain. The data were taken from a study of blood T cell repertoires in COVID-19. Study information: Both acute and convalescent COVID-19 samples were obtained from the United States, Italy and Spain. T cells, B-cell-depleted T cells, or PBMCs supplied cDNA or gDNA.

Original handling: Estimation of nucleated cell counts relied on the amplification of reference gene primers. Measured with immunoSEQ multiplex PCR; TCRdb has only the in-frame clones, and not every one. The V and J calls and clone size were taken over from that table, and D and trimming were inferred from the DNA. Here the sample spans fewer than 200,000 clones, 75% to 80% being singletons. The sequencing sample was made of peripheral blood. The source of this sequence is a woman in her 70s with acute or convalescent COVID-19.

CDR3 nucleotides: TGTGCCAGCAGTTTCTCCAAGAACAGGGGGGACCAGTACTTC. Protein sequence: CASSFSKNRGDQYF. The chain couples TRBV27 to TRBJ2-5; 8 bases fit TRBD1. J was trimmed by 10 bases and V by 3 bases; bases with no gene match: 10. The CDR3 has 14 amino acids. CDR1 MNHEY and CDR2 SMNVEV come from the germline V gene (reference sequence).